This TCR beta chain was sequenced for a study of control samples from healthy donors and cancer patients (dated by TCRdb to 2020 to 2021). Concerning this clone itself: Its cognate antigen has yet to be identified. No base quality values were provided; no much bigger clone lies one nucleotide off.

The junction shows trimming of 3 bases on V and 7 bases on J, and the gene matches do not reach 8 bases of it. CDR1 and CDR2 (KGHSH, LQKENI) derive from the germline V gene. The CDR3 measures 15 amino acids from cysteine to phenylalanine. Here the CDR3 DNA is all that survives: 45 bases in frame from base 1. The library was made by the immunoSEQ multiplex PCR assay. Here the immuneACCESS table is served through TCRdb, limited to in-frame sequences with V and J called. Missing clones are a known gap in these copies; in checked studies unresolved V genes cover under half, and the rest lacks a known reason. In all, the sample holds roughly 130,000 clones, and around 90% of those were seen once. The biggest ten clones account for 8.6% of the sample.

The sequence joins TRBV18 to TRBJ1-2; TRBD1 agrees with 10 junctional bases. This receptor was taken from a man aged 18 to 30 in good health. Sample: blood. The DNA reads TGTGCCAGCTCACCTAACGACAGGGGGCTTGCTGGCTACACCTTC. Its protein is CASSPNDRGLAGYTF.